The present TCR beta chain was sequenced within a study of radiotherapy plus CTLA-4 blockade in lung cancer. Clones were read by immunoSEQ multiplex PCR, and TCRdb kept only the in-frame ones, dropping some. The sample contains over 100,000 clones, roughly 77% of which appear only once. V lost 3 bases, J lost 0 bases, and 4 bases stayed unmatched. Germline V lookup: CDR1 SGDLS, CDR2 YYNGEE. The CDR3 has 16 amino acids. This sequence joins TRBV9 and TRBJ2-2; 8 bases agree with TRBD1. This TCR was sampled from a human donor with non-small cell lung cancer that progressed on radiotherapy plus ipilimumab. Some clones in this sample may be carry-over from other donors' samples. Sequenced material: peripheral blood, taken from a patient treated with radiotherapy plus ipilimumab. CDR3 in amino acids: CASSAHRGSNTGELFF. In DNA form, the CDR3 reads TGTGCCAGCAGCGCCCACAGGGGGTCGAACACCGGGGAGCTGTTTTTT.